This T cell receptor (beta chain) was sequenced in a study of CD8 T cells in Susac syndrome. RNA totalling roughly 0.45 to 1 ug underwent reverse transcription with random hexamers. The CDR3 of TCR beta was amplified by immunoSEQ multiplex PCR across 54 Vbeta and 13 Jbeta. TCRdb independently ran MiXCR on the immunoSEQ multiplex PCR reads; one entry per CDR3 protein. The table lists fewer than 250,000 distinct CDR3 sequences, 90% to 95% of them singletons, with about 0.13% in the top ten. Stable or active relapsing-remitting multiple sclerosis, untreated and meeting revised McDonald criteria, defined the controls. Both CD4+ and CD8+ T cells were negatively isolated, and TEMRA cells underwent FACS enrichment. The V end was cut by 7 bases, the J end by 1 base, with 15 bases between. This CDR3 has 15 residues. Germline loops: CDR1 MNHEY, CDR2 SMNVEV (reference sequence).

This chain links TRBV27 with TRBJ2-3; a weak D match, TRBD2 (5 bases). The sample taken for sequencing was CD8+ T cells from PBMCs. This receptor was taken from a human donor with multiple sclerosis. In DNA form, the CDR3 reads TGTGCCAGCACCAGTCCGGGATCAGGCACAGATACGCAGTATTTT. As protein: CASTSPGSGTDTQYF.